A selection of T cell receptor beta chains follows, all from one sample in a study of T cell responses to AZD1222 COVID-19 vaccine. Some clones are missing from TCRdb's copy, which holds only in-frame ones; the method was immunoSEQ multiplex PCR. In the table there are about 68,000 clones, approximately 90% of which are singletons. The sequencing used peripheral blood, collected on day 0 of AZD1222 vaccination. The receptor source for this set is an adult in good health. Each CDR3 is given with its conserved first and last residue. D genes are given only for firm matches. Size is stated for part of the rows, as once, few or many counts, or as a class when the clone is expanded.

CDR3 protein,CDR3 DNA,CDR3 length,D gene,J gene,clone size,V gene
CASSLDRTYEQYF,TGCGCCAGCAGCTTGGACCGAACCTACGAGCAGTACTTC,13,NA,TRBJ2-7,once,TRBV5-1
CASSLARYEQYF,TGTGCCAGCAGTCTGGCTCGGTACGAGCAGTACTTC,12,NA,TRBJ2-7,NA,TRBV28
CASSSTGGPDTQYF,TGTGCCAGCAGCTCCACAGGGGGCCCCGATACGCAGTATTTT,14,TRBD1,TRBJ2-3,NA,TRBV7-2
CARFYWDETYEQYF,TGTGCCAGGTTCTACTGGGACGAGACCTACGAGCAGTACTTC,14,NA,TRBJ2-7,once,TRBV6-4
CASSRYRESDF,TGTGCCAGCAGCCGCTACCGGGAGAGCGATTTC,11,NA,TRBJ2-7,NA,TRBV11-2
CASRPGLETYEQYF,TGTGCCAGCAGACCGGGACTAGAGACCTACGAGCAGTACTTC,14,TRBD2,TRBJ2-7,NA,TRBV7-9
CASTASGTSNEKLFF,TGTGCCAGTACCGCGTCCGGTACAAGCAATGAAAAACTGTTTTTT,15,NA,TRBJ1-4,NA,TRBV19
CASSRGQGAYEQYF,TGTGCCAGCAGCCGGGGGCAGGGAGCCTACGAGCAGTACTTC,14,NA,TRBJ2-7,NA,TRBV5-4
CASSPDTSSYNEQFF,TGTGCCAGCAGTCCGGACACGAGCTCCTACAATGAGCAGTTCTTC,15,NA,TRBJ2-1,NA,TRBV28
CAWSVGSEETQYF,TGTGCCTGGAGTGTTGGATCGGAAGAGACCCAGTACTTC,13,NA,TRBJ2-5,NA,TRBV30
CASSLNGDTEAFF,TGTGCCAGCAGCTTAAACGGGGACACTGAAGCTTTCTTT,13,NA,TRBJ1-1,NA,TRBV7-3
CASSVRDRYTF,TGTGCCAGCAGTGTTAGGGATAGGTACACCTTC,11,NA,TRBJ1-2,NA,TRBV28
CASSSSGGSAYNEQFF,TGTGCCAGCAGCTCTTCGGGAGGGTCGGCCTACAATGAGCAGTTCTTC,16,TRBD2,TRBJ2-1,NA,TRBV9
CASSGGWGNTGTDTQYF,TGTGCCAGCAGCGGCGGTTGGGGGAACACGGGCACAGATACGCAGTATTTT,17,NA,TRBJ2-3,few,TRBV14
CASSQRGRTDTQYF,TGTGCCAGCAGCCAGCGGGGGCGCACAGATACGCAGTATTTT,14,TRBD2,TRBJ2-3,NA,TRBV2
CASSRGQQETQYF,TGCGCCAGCAGCCGGGGGCAGCAAGAGACCCAGTACTTC,13,NA,TRBJ2-5,NA,TRBV5-1
CATSDFVAGGQGEQFF,TGTGCCACCAGTGATTTCGTAGCGGGAGGGCAGGGTGAGCAGTTCTTC,16,TRBD2,TRBJ2-1,NA,TRBV24-1
CASSIVPRSGNNQPQHF,TGTGCCAGTAGTATAGTCCCCCGTTCGGGGAACAATCAGCCCCAGCATTTT,17,NA,TRBJ1-5,NA,TRBV19
CASSFRGHSGNTIYF,TGTGCCAGCAGCTTTCGCGGACACTCTGGAAACACCATATATTTT,15,NA,TRBJ1-3,NA,TRBV5-8
CASSLARGYEQYF,TGCGCCAGCAGCTTGGCCAGGGGCTACGAGCAGTACTTC,13,NA,TRBJ2-7,NA,TRBV5-1
CASSALDSPDFYGYTF,TGTGCCAGCAGCGCCCTCGACAGCCCGGATTTCTATGGCTACACCTTC,16,NA,TRBJ1-2,NA,TRBV5-4
CASSLHVPGRDSGRTPLHF,TGTGCCAGCAGTTTGCATGTCCCGGGGAGGGACAGTGGAAGAACACCCCTCCACTTT,19,TRBD1,TRBJ1-6,once,TRBV27
CASSQEASGNYGYTF,TGCGCCAGCAGCCAAGAGGCAAGTGGCAACTATGGCTACACCTTC,15,NA,TRBJ1-2,NA,TRBV4-1